Listed below are T cell receptor beta chains from one sample, sequenced in a study of shared clonotypes between healthy human individuals. The data were produced by immunoSEQ multiplex PCR, yet TCRdb's version contains in-frame clones alone and is incomplete. The sample shows about 1.5 million clones, approximately 98% of them seen only once. Sequenced: naive CD4+ T cells sorted from blood. These receptors came from a man aged 25-45 years in good health. The CDR3 runs from the conserved cysteine through the conserved F or W. The D gene is left open where the match is weak. The size field is filled for only some rows; it gives once, few, many or a size class.

D gene	V gene	CDR3 length	J gene	clone size	CDR3 DNA	CDR3 protein
TRBD2	TRBV4-3	16	TRBJ2-7	-	TGCGCCAGCAGCGAAACTAGCGGGAGGGCCGCGTACGAGCAGTACTTC	CASSETSGRAAYEQYF
TRBD2	TRBV9	14	TRBJ2-7	-	TGTGCCAGCAGCGTTTCTAGCGGGAGCTACGAGCAGTACTTC	CASSVSSGSYEQYF
TRBD1	TRBV9	16	TRBJ2-2	-	TGTGCCAGCAGCGCCCCAGGGGGAGCGAACACCGGGGAGCTGTTTTTT	CASSAPGGANTGELFF
-	TRBV18	16	TRBJ2-7	-	TGTGCCAGCTCACCAAAGGTGGCAAGCTTCGAGTACGAGCAGTACTTC	CASSPKVASFEYEQYF
TRBD2	TRBV5-1	15	TRBJ2-3	-	TGCGCCAGCAGCTTGGAACAGCGGGATTCAGATACGCAGTATTTT	CASSLEQRDSDTQYF
TRBD2	TRBV7-9	17	TRBJ2-1	-	TGTGCCAGCAGCTTAGAAGCGGGGGGCCTCCATTACAATGAGCAGTTCTTC	CASSLEAGGLHYNEQFF
TRBD2	TRBV7-2	15	TRBJ2-1	-	TGTGCCAGCAGCTTAGCGGCGGGAGGGTACAATGAGCAGTTCTTC	CASSLAAGGYNEQFF
-	TRBV6-1	11	TRBJ2-7	-	TGTGCCAGTACTGTTGGATACGAGCAGTACTTC	CASTVGYEQYF
-	TRBV4-3	13	TRBJ2-7	-	TGCGCCAGCAGCCAAGATCGGGCAGTCGAGCAGTACTTC	CASSQDRAVEQYF
TRBD1	TRBV18	13	TRBJ2-7	-	TGTGCCAGCTCACCAAACAGGGGTGACGAGCAGTACTTC	CASSPNRGDEQYF
TRBD2	TRBV5-1	14	TRBJ2-2	-	TGCGCCAGCAGCTTGGGCGGGAGAGCCGGGGAGCTGTTTTTT	CASSLGGRAGELFF
-	TRBV7-8	14	TRBJ2-7	once	TGTGCCAGCAGCTTAGAAGGACCGACCGTCGAGCAGTACTTC	CASSLEGPTVEQYF
-	TRBV15	15	TRBJ2-3	-	TGTGCCACCAGCAGAGAGGGTATAAGTTCTGATACGCAGTATTTT	CATSREGISSDTQYF
-	TRBV15	16	TRBJ2-3	-	TGTGCCACCAGCAGAGATGATGTCCGGTATTCAGATACGCAGTATTTT	CATSRDDVRYSDTQYF
-	TRBV20-1	11	TRBJ1-1	-	TGCAGTGCTAAGGTGGTCACTGAAGCTTTCTTT	CSAKVVTEAFF
TRBD1	TRBV7-2	14	TRBJ2-5	-	TGTGCCAGCAGGCTTACAGGGGCAGGGGAGACCCAGTACTTC	CASRLTGAGETQYF
TRBD1	TRBV6-1	15	TRBJ1-2	-	TGTGCCAGCAAGGAGGGACAGGGATTCGACTATGGCTACACCTTC	CASKEGQGFDYGYTF
-	TRBV27	16	TRBJ2-7	-	TGTGCCAGCAGCGGGGGGCGGACAGGGCGGTACTACGAGCAGTACTTC	CASSGGRTGRYYEQYF
-	TRBV15	14	TRBJ2-7	-	TGTGCCACCAGCCGGAACGACCGACTAGACGAGCAGTACTTC	CATSRNDRLDEQYF
TRBD1	TRBV16	16	TRBJ2-2	-	TGTGCCAGCAGACTTACAGGGACAGCGAACACCGGGGAGCTGTTTTTT	CASRLTGTANTGELFF
-	TRBV28	13	TRBJ2-1	-	TGTGCCAGCAGTTTCCAGGGGCGGAATGAGCAGTTCTTC	CASSFQGRNEQFF
-	TRBV30	13	TRBJ2-7	-	TGTGCCTGGAGCCCTCTCCTGGCCTCCGAGCAGTACTTC	CAWSPLLASEQYF
TRBD2	TRBV18	16	TRBJ2-3	-	TGTGCCAGCTCACCACTCGCGGGAGCGATCACAGATACGCAGTATTTT	CASSPLAGAITDTQYF
-	TRBV28	15	TRBJ1-5	-	TGTGCCAGCAGTTCTTTGGGCCAGCAAGGTGGGGTCCAGCATTTT	CASSSLGQQGGVQHF
-	TRBV11-2	12	TRBJ2-7	-	TGTGCCAGCAGCTTAGCTTCCTACGAGCAGTACTTC	CASSLASYEQYF
TRBD2	TRBV9	15	TRBJ2-1	-	TGTGCCAGCAGCGCGGGACTAGCGGGAGGAGGTGAGCAGTTCTTC	CASSAGLAGGGEQFF
-	TRBV7-9	14	TRBJ1-4	-	TGTGCCAGCAGCTTAGGCCAGAAAAATGAAAAACTGTTTTTT	CASSLGQKNEKLFF
TRBD1	TRBV5-4	16	TRBJ1-3	-	TGTGCCAGCAGCGCGGGACAGTTCGGCTCTGGAAACACCATATATTTT	CASSAGQFGSGNTIYF
TRBD2	TRBV19	15	TRBJ2-2	once	TGTGCCAGTAGCCCCGGGACTAGCGACACCGGGGAGCTGTTTTTT	CASSPGTSDTGELFF
-	TRBV9	14	TRBJ1-1	once	TGTGCCAGCAGCGTAGACGGGGCGGAGACTGAAGCTTTCTTT	CASSVDGAETEAFF
-	TRBV11-2	17	TRBJ2-1	-	TGTGCCAGCAGCTTAGGTTACCCAGTCAAGTCCCACAATGAGCAGTTCTTC	CASSLGYPVKSHNEQFF
TRBD1	TRBV19	16	TRBJ2-1	-	TGTGCCAGTAGACGGACAGGTCGGTGGGTCTACAATGAGCAGTTCTTC	CASRRTGRWVYNEQFF
-	TRBV5-4	14	TRBJ2-2	-	TGTGCCAGCAGCTTGGCGGGTACCCCCGGGGAGCTGTTTTTT	CASSLAGTPGELFF
TRBD2	TRBV5-4	13	TRBJ2-2	once	TGTGCCAGCAGCTTAGCGGGGACCGGGGAGCTGTTTTTT	CASSLAGTGELFF
-	TRBV5-1	15	TRBJ2-3	-	TGCGCCAGCAGCTTGGTACTAGGGGCCACAGATACGCAGTATTTT	CASSLVLGATDTQYF
-	TRBV4-2	14	TRBJ1-2	-	TGTGCCAGCAGCGATCGGACTCTCCTCTATGGCTACACCTTC	CASSDRTLLYGYTF
TRBD2	TRBV11-2	16	TRBJ2-3	-	TGTGCCAGCAGCTTAGGGACTAGCGGGGATACAGATACGCAGTATTTT	CASSLGTSGDTDTQYF
-	TRBV28	13	TRBJ1-1	-	TGTGCCAGCAGTACACAGGGATACACTGAAGCTTTCTTT	CASSTQGYTEAFF
TRBD1	TRBV18	17	TRBJ2-7	-	TGTGCCAGCTCACACACAATTCCTAGACAGGGAATCTACGAGCAGTACTTC	CASSHTIPRQGIYEQYF
TRBD2	TRBV6-1	17	TRBJ2-5	-	TGTGCCAGCAGTGAACTCTTTGGGACCCCTAGCGGAGAGACCCAGTACTTC	CASSELFGTPSGETQYF
-	TRBV7-7	15	TRBJ2-5	-	TGTGCTAGCAGCCGTAGGGACAACATCCAAGAGACCCAGTACTTC	CASSRRDNIQETQYF
-	TRBV29-1	13	TRBJ1-1	once	TGCAGCGTTCAAAGGCTTCTGAACACTGAAGCTTTCTTT	CSVQRLLNTEAFF
TRBD2	TRBV19	17	TRBJ2-1	-	TGTGCCAGTAGTCTAACCTGGGCTAGCGGGAGGAACGGTGAGCAGTTCTTC	CASSLTWASGRNGEQFF
-	TRBV7-3	13	TRBJ2-2	-	TGTGCCAGCAGCCCCTCTGGCCCCGGGGAGCTGTTTTTT	CASSPSGPGELFF
-	TRBV27	16	TRBJ2-2	-	TGTGCCAGCACCTATGGAGGGTCCACGGGGACCGGGGAGCTGTTTTTT	CASTYGGSTGTGELFF